The present T cell receptor beta chain was sequenced within a study of blood T cell repertoires in COVID-19. Study-wide background: The cDNA or gDNA used as material had been derived from T cells, B-cell-depleted T cells, or PBMCs.

Original handling: Reference gene primer amplification yielded estimated nucleated cell counts. Profiled with immunoSEQ multiplex PCR; TCRdb holds only in-frame clones, not every one. D and trimming come from the DNA, and the V and J calls and clone size come from that table. The data hold a few hundred thousand clones, with around 89% observed a single time. The age range of participants was about 18 to 89 years, with residence in around 22 US areas. Participant-reported clinical history was the basis for cohort assignment. V lost 2 bases and J lost 1, with 15 bases in between. CDR1 and CDR2 (germline): MNHEY, SVGAGI. The CDR3 is 16 amino acids.

The chain has TRBV6-5 and TRBJ2-7; a possible D gene is TRBD2 (5 bases). Sequencing was done on a sample of PBMCs or T cells enriched from blood (not recorded which). This clonotype was sampled from a man aged 25 to 40 who had recovered from COVID-19. The CDR3 sequence is CASSYVEGAPSYEQYF. CDR3 bases: TGTGCCAGCAGTTACGTAGAGGGAGCCCCTTCCTACGAGCAGTACTTC.